The 3 T cell receptor beta chains below were found in one sample sequenced in a study of shared T cell receptors in the human thymus. This table comes from immunoSEQ multiplex PCR, and its TCRdb copy is limited to in-frame clones, with some not included. This table has roughly 550,000 clones, about four fifths appearing once. In addition, the sample was reused for a study of human thymus T cells.

Sequencing was performed on thymocytes. These receptors were collected from a boy under three years old with a congenital heart defect.

This chain uses TRBV5-1 with TRBJ2-7, with 8 nucleotides matching TRBD2. V lost 3 bases, J lost 5 bases, and 10 bases stayed unmatched. Germline CDR1 SGHRS, CDR2 YFSETQ. The CDR3 sequence is 15 residues long. The CDR3 coding sequence is TGCGCCAGCAGCTCAGGACTAGCCTCCGTTGACGAGCAGTACTTC. It translates to CASSSGLASVDEQYF.

The chain links TRBV5-5 to TRBJ2-7; maybe TRBD1 (8 bases). Trimming removed 5 bases from V and 2 bases from J, with 23 bases in between. CDR1 SGHKS and CDR2 YYEKEE come from the germline V gene (reference sequence). The CDR3 spans 17 residues. CDR3 in DNA: TGTGCCAGCAGACGTGGGACAGGACTAGACCCCACCTACGAGCAGTACTTC. This translates into CASRRGTGLDPTYEQYF.

The rearrangement uses TRBV10-3 and TRBJ1-1, with D maybe TRBD1 (6 bases). Germline V gene lookup returns CDR1 ENHRY and CDR2 SYGVKD. Trimming took 2 bases from V and 1 from J, leaving 8 bases between them. This CDR3 spans 14 amino acids. The CDR3 nucleotides read TGTGCCATCAGTGAGGGACAGAAGAACACTGAAGCTTTCTTT. This encodes CAISEGQKNTEAFF.